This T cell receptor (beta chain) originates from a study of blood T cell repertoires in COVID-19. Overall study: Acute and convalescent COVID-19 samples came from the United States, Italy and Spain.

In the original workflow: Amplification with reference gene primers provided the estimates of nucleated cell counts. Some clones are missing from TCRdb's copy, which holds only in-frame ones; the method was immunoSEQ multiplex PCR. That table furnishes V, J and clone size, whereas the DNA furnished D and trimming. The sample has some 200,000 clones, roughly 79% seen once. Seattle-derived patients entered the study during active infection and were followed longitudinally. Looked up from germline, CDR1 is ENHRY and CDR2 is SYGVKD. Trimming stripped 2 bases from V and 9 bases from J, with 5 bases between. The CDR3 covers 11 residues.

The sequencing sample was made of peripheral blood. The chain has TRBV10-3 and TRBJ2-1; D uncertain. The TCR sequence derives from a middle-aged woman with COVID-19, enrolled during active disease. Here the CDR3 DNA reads TGTGCCATCAGTGAGGAGTCTGAGCAGTTCTTC. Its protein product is CAISEESEQFF.